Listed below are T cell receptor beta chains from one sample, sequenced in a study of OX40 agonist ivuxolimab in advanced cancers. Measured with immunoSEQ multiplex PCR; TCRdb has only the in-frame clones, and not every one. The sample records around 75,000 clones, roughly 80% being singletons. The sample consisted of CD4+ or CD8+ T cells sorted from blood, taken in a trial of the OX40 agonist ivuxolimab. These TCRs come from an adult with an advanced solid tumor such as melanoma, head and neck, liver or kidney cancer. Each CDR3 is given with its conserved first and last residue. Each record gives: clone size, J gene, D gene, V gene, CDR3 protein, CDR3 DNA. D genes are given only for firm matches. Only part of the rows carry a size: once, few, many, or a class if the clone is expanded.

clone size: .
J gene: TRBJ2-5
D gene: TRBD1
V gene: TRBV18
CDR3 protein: CASSLGQGRETQYF
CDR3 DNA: TGTGCCAGCTCACTAGGACAGGGGCGCGAGACCCAGTACTTC

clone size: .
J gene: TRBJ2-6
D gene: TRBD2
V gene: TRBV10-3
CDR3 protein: CAISGRRGAAGLSGANVLTF
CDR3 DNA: TGTGCCATCAGTGGCCGCCGAGGTGCAGCGGGGCTCTCTGGGGCCAACGTCCTGACTTTC

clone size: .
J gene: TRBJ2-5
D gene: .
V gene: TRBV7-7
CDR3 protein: CASSPSGGPGTQYF
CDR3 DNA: TGTGCCAGTAGCCCGTCCGGTGGTCCGGGGACCCAGTACTTC

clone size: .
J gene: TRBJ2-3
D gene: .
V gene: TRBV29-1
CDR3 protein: CSVEEGRNTQYF
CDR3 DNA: TGCAGCGTTGAAGAGGGCAGGAATACGCAGTATTTT

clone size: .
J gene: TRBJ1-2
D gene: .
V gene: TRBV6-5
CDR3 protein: CASRITFDRNYGYTF
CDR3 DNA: TGTGCCAGCAGAATCACCTTTGACAGAAACTATGGCTACACCTTC

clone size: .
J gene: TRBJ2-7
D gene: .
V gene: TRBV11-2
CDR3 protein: CASSLASGYYEQYF
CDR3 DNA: TGTGCCAGCAGCTTAGCTTCGGGCTACTACGAGCAGTACTTC

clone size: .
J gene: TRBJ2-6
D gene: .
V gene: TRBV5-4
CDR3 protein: CASSLGGSGANVLTF
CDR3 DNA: TGTGCCAGCAGCTTGGGCGGCTCTGGGGCCAACGTCCTGACTTTC

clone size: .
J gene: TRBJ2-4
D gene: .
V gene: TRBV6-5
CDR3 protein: CASSPAGRNKNIQYF
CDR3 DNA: TGTGCCAGCTCTCCGGCAGGGCGGAACAAAAACATTCAGTACTTC

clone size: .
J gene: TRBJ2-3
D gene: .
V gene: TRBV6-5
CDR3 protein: CASSYGAGGTDTQYF
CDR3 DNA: TGTGCCAGCAGTTATGGGGCAGGGGGCACAGATACGCAGTATTTT

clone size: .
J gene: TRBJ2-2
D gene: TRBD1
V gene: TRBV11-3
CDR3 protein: CASSITGVSGELFF
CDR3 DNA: TGTGCCAGCAGCATCACAGGGGTATCGGGGGAGCTGTTTTTT

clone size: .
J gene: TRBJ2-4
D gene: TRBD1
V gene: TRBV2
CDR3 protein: CASYGTVGKNIQYF
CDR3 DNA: TGTGCCAGCTATGGGACAGTGGGAAAAAACATTCAGTACTTC

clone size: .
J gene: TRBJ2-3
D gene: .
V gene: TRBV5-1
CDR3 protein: CASTLQGGTDTQYF
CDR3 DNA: TGCGCCAGCACGCTACAGGGGGGGACAGATACGCAGTATTTT

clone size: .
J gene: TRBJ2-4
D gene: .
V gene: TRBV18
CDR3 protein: CASSDDGAKNIQYF
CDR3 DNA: TGTGCCAGCTCAGATGACGGGGCCAAAAACATTCAGTACTTC

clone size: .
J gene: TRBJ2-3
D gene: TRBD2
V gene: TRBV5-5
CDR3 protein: CASSPGGPRDTQYF
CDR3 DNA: TGTGCCAGCAGCCCGGGGGGGCCGAGAGATACGCAGTATTTT

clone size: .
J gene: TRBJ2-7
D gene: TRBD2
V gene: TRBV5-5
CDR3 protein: CASSLGTSGGRYEQYF
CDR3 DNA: TGTGCCAGCAGCCTAGGGACTAGCGGGGGGCGGTACGAGCAGTACTTC

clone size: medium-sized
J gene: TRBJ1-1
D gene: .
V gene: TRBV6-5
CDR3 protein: CASSHRFGDTEAFF
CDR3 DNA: TGTGCCAGCAGTCACCGGTTCGGGGACACTGAAGCTTTCTTT

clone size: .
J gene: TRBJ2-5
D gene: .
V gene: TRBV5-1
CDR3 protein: CASSFSNSRETQYF
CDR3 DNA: TGCGCCAGCAGCTTCAGTAACTCACGGGAGACCCAGTACTTC

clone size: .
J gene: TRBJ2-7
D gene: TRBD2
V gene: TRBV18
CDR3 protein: CASSPVGGSGYEQYF
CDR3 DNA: TGTGCCAGCTCACCGGTGGGGGGGAGTGGTTACGAGCAGTACTTC

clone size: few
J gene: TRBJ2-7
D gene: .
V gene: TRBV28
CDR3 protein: CASSSSYEQYF
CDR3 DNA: TGTGCCAGCAGCTCCTCCTACGAGCAGTACTTC

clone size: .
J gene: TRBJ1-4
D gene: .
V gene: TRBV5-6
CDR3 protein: CASSLSWQGTGANEKLFF
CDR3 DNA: TGTGCCAGCAGCTTGTCGTGGCAGGGGACGGGGGCTAATGAAAAACTGTTTTTT

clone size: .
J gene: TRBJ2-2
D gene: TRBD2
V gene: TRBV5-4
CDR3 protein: CASTVTSGGAGAGELFF
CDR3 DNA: TGTGCCAGCACCGTGACTAGCGGGGGGGCGGGGGCCGGGGAGCTGTTTTTT

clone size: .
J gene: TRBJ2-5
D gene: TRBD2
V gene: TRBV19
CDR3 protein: CASSIDGGAGETQYF
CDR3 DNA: TGTGCCAGTAGTATCGACGGGGGGGCCGGGGAGACCCAGTACTTC

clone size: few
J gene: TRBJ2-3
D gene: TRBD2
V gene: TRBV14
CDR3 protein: CASSTLAGLSDTQYF
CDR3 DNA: TGTGCCAGCAGCACCCTAGCGGGGCTTTCAGATACGCAGTATTTT

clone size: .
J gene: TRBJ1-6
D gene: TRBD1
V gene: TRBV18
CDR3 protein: CASSLRDRGLNNSPLHF
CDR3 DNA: TGTGCCAGCTCACTCCGGGACAGGGGACTCAATAATTCACCCCTCCACTTT

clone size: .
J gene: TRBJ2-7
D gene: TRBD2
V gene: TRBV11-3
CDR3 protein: CASSPGLAVGEQYF
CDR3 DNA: TGTGCCAGCAGCCCTGGACTAGCCGTGGGCGAGCAGTACTTC

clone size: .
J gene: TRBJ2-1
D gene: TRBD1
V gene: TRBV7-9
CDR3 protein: CASTLQRQGVSYNEQFF
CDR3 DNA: TGTGCCAGCACCCTTCAACGACAGGGGGTCTCCTACAATGAGCAGTTCTTC

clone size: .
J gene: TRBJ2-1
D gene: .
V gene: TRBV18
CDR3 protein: CASSPGGSTYNEQFF
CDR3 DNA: TGTGCCAGCTCACCGGGGGGTTCCACCTACAATGAGCAGTTCTTC